This T cell receptor (beta chain) was retrieved from a study of OX40 agonist ivuxolimab in advanced cancers. This clone was picked up one time. CDR1 is DFQATT, CDR2 SNEGSKA, per germline (reference sequence). With 0 bases removed from V and 12 bases from J, the gap between germline ends came to 12 bases. The CDR3 has 11 amino acids. TCRdb's table, derived via immunoSEQ multiplex PCR, lists solely in-frame clones and lacks some. The sample yields about 24,000 clones, 65% to 80% seen once. This rearrangement joins TRBV20-1 to TRBJ2-7, with D perhaps given as TRBD1 or TRBD2 (6 bases each). The sequenced sample was CD4+ or CD8+ T cells sorted from blood, obtained in a trial of the OX40 agonist ivuxolimab. This clonotype originated in an adult with an advanced solid tumor such as melanoma, head and neck, liver or kidney cancer. The CDR3 sequence is CSARDDRGRYF. The CDR3 DNA follows: TGCAGTGCTAGAGACGATCGGGGGCGGTACTTC.